This T cell receptor (beta chain) emerged from a study of cytomegalovirus exposure and HLA in healthy donors. Study background: Earlier results showed roughly 120 million unique TCR beta sequences derived from 150 million to 200 million T cells. Study outcomes and limitations: Earlier analysis found most TCR beta V segments productive about 90% or about 30% of the time. Later work found that TCR association rates differed between HLA loci; DRB1 had the most and HLA-C the fewest. It was confirmed in vitro that a few of the CMV-associated chains were specific for CMV antigens.

Notes on this clone: What it binds is unknown.

The CDR3 runs 14 residues. The germline V gene has CDR1 WNHNN and CDR2 SYGVQD (reference sequence). Trimming took 4 bases from V and 4 from J; bases not matched to a gene: 3. Researchers ran the PCR with 60 Vbeta and 13 Jbeta primers. Only in-frame clones appear in the TCRdb table, and some are missing; sequencing was by immunoSEQ multiplex PCR. The sample includes about 190,000 clones, 85% to 90% of them seen just once. The receptor was derived from a man younger than 45 in good health and CMV-seronegative. Sequencing was carried out using PBMCs. V and J are TRBV10-1 and TRBJ1-1; 10 bases align to TRBD1. CDR3 DNA: TGCGCCAGCAGTGGGACAGGGGGAAGCACTGAAGCTTTCTTT. Translated, it gives CASSGTGGSTEAFF.